This T cell receptor (beta chain) was found in a study of T cells in Graves' hyperthyroidism and ophthalmopathy. Researchers amplified the TCR beta CDR3 regions from RNA transcripts. Researchers ran a first-round RT-PCR on the TCR CDR3 using the HTBI primer set. One entry per CDR3 protein results from TCRdb running MiXCR on the multiplex PCR reads. Here the sample spans about 720,000 distinct CDR3 sequences, roughly 20% being singletons. Germline V gene lookup returns CDR1 SGDLS and CDR2 YYNGEE. The CDR3 is made up of 19 amino acids. V lost 0 bases and J lost 4, with 23 bases in between. Lactation, pregnancy, other autoimmune disease or uncontrolled infection led to exclusion of patients.

What was sequenced was blood. The chain couples TRBV9 to TRBJ1-3, with D hard to call. The source is a woman aged 45-59 years with Graves' hyperthyroidism that later progressed to Graves' ophthalmopathy. CDR3 nucleotides: TGTGCCAGCAGCGTAGATTCCCACACGAGTCGTCGCTCCGGAAACACCATATATTTT. As protein: CASSVDSHTSRRSGNTIYF. The full variable domain, completed using reference TRBV9 and TRBJ1-3, is DSGVTQTPKHLITATGQRVTLRCSPRSGDLSVYWYQQSLDQGLQFLIQYYNGEERAKGNILERFSAQQFPDLHSELNLSSLELGDSALYFCASSVDSHTSRRSGNTIYFGEGSWLTVV.